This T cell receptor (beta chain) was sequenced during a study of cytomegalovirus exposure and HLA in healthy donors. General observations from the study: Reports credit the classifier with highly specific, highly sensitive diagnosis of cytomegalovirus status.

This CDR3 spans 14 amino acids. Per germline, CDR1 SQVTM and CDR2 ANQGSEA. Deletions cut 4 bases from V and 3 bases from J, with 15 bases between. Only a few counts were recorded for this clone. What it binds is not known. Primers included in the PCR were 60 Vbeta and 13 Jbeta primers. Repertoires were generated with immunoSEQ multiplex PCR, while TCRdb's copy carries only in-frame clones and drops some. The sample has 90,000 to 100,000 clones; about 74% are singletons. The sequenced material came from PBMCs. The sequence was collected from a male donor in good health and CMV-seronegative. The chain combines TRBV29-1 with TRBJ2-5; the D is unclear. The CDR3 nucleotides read TGCAGCGTTGCAAGCGACTTCCGGGAAGAGACCCAGTACTTC. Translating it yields CSVASDFREETQYF.